What follows are 20 T cell receptor beta chains derived from one specimen sequenced in a study of early T cells in non-severe SARS-CoV-2 infection. MiXCR, run by TCRdb on the 5' RACE reads, gives a single entry per CDR3 protein. Of about 73,000 distinct CDR3 sequences in the sample, approximately 14% were seen once. The sequencing input was whole blood. These receptors were taken from an adult who was a healthcare worker with PCR-confirmed SARS-CoV-2 infection or an uninfected control (not recorded which).

This chain uses TRBV28 with TRBJ1-1; 7 bases match TRBD1. J gave up 0 bases and V 6 bases, and 1 base lay outside the gene matches. Germline V lookup: CDR1 MDHEN, CDR2 SYDVKM. The CDR3 is 13 amino acids. CDR3 sequence reads: CASRDRVNTEAFF. The CDR3 coding sequence is TGTGCCAGCAGAGACAGGGTGAACACTGAAGCTTTCTTT. Full variable domain (outside the CDR3, taken from reference TRBV28 and TRBJ1-1): DVKVTQSSRYLVKRTGEKVFLECVQDMDHENMFWYRQDPGLGLRLIYFSYDVKMKEKGDIPEGYSVSREKKERFSLILESASTNQTSMYLCASRDRVNTEAFFGQGTRLTVV.

This clonotype was found many times. J is TRBJ2-3 and V is TRBV10-3, with TRBD1 matching 7 bases. V dropped 11 bases and J dropped 2; count of bases not matched to a gene: 13. CDR1 ENHRY and CDR2 SYGVKD come from the germline V gene. The CDR3 is 15 amino acids. CDR3 nucleotides: TGTGCCGGATCAGGGGGTTTTCGTTACACAGATACGCAGTATTTT. This sequence encodes CAGSGGFRYTDTQYF.

At least ten counts were recorded for this clonotype. The chain couples TRBV7-3 to TRBJ2-2; 9 bases are shared with TRBD2. CDR1 and CDR2 from the germline V gene are SGHTA and FQGTGA. V was pared by 2 bases and J by 4 bases, with 5 bases of the junction left unmatched. This CDR3 spans 16 amino acids. The CDR3 loop is CASSLYPSGVTGELFF. CDR3 nucleotides: TGTGCCAGCAGCTTATACCCTAGCGGGGTCACCGGGGAGCTGTTTTTT.

This clonotype was counted a few times. The V and J genes are TRBV29-1 and TRBJ2-3; no clear D gene. The CDR3 length is 11 residues. Trimming took off 8 bases at V and 6 bases at J, with 12 bases between the two ends. Germline-derived CDR1 and CDR2 are SQVTM and ANQGSEA. CDR3 loop: CSLAGADTQYF. DNA for the CDR3: TGCAGCCTTGCCGGCGCGGATACGCAGTATTTT.

This clonotype was picked up a small number of times. This chain links TRBV6-5 with TRBJ2-1; 11 nucleotides match TRBD2. V shed 4 bases, J shed 0 bases, and the junction held 2 bases outside the gene matches. Germline CDR1 MNHEY, CDR2 SVGAGI. The length of the CDR3 is 16 residues. Here the CDR3 DNA reads TGTGCCAGCAGTTCTCTAGCGGGGGGCTCCTACAATGAGCAGTTCTTC. Translating it yields CASSSLAGGSYNEQFF.

V gene TRBV28 combines with J gene TRBJ1-3, with D hard to call. Germline CDR1 reads MDHEN; CDR2 reads SYDVKM. The CDR3 has 18 amino acids. V dropped 2 bases and J dropped 0 bases, with 17 bases sitting between them. The CDR3 loop reads CASSLPTPGRTSGNTIYF. CDR3 sequence (DNA): TGTGCCAGCAGTTTACCCACCCCGGGGAGGACCTCTGGAAACACCATATATTTT.

This clonotype was observed a handful of times. The gene calls are TRBV10-3 and TRBJ2-2, with a weak D call TRBD2 (6 bases). CDR1 is ENHRY, CDR2 SYGVKD, per germline. Trimming removed 10 bases at V and 4 bases at J, with 7 bases between. This CDR3 is built from 11 residues. The CDR3 region is CATGGTGELFF. Written as DNA, the CDR3 is TGTGCCACCGGGGGCACCGGGGAGCTGTTTTTT.

This clonotype was picked up many times. The chain carries TRBV11-2 and TRBJ2-6; no clear D. Looked up from germline, CDR1 is SGHAT and CDR2 is FQNNGV. CDR3 length equals 17 residues. Between the trimmed V and J ends, which lost 1 base and 3 bases, there was a span of 13 bases. The CDR3 region has the DNA TGTGCCAGCAGCTTAGGCAAGCTGAAGGATGGGGCCAACGTCCTGACTTTC. Protein product: CASSLGKLKDGANVLTF.

This chain uses TRBV5-1 with TRBJ2-5; 9 bases are shared with TRBD1. From germline, CDR1 is SGHRS and CDR2 YFSETQ. The length of the CDR3 is 16 residues. After removal of 4 bases from V and 5 bases from J, the junction contained 12 bases not matched to a gene. Here the CDR3 reads CASSDKTGGASETQYF. The CDR3 DNA sequence: TGCGCCAGCAGCGATAAAACAGGGGGCGCTTCGGAGACCCAGTACTTC.

This chain uses TRBV20-1 with TRBJ2-3; the D gene could be TRBD1 or TRBD2 (5 bases each). The germline V and J ends were trimmed by 3 bases and 2 bases, with 12 bases remaining between them. Germline CDR1 and CDR2: DFQATT and SNEGSKA (reference sequence). CDR3 length equals 14 residues. CDR3 nucleotides: TGCAGTGCTAGGGTCCCGGGGACCACAGATACGCAGTATTTT. This codes for CSARVPGTTDTQYF.

V gene TRBV11-2 combines with J gene TRBJ1-1; D is perhaps TRBD1 (5 bases). This CDR3 has 15 residues. With 1 base removed from V and 1 base from J, the gap between germline ends came to 10 bases. In germline, CDR1 is SGHAT, CDR2 FQNNGV. The CDR3: CASSLGDHSNTEAFF. The CDR3 bases are TGTGCCAGCAGCTTAGGGGACCATTCGAACACTGAAGCTTTCTTT.

This clonotype was observed a handful of times. This rearrangement joins TRBV13 to TRBJ2-1, with 8 positions matching TRBD2. With V trimmed by 2 bases and J by 7 bases, 7 bases remained unmatched. From germline, CDR1 is PRHDT and CDR2 FYEKMQ (reference sequence). The CDR3 covers 15 residues. The CDR3 DNA reads TGTGCCAGCAGCTTACAGCGGGGGCCCTGGAATGAGCAGTTCTTC. Its protein is CASSLQRGPWNEQFF.

In its sample, this clonotype was seen many times. The gene calls are TRBV20-1 and TRBJ1-1; 7 bases map to TRBD1. Trimming took 0 bases from V and 3 from J; bases not matched to a gene: 4. Germline assignment: CDR1 DFQATT and CDR2 SNEGSKA (reference sequence). This CDR3 spans 14 amino acids. CDR3 coding DNA: TGCAGTGCTAGAGATGGCCAGGGGGACACTGAAGCTTTCTTT. It is translated as CSARDGQGDTEAFF.

The J gene is TRBJ1-4, the V gene TRBV7-6; D gene ambiguous. V was trimmed by 2 bases and J by 7 bases, leaving 8 bases between them. Germline lookup yields CDR1 SGHVS and CDR2 FNYEAQ. CDR3 length: 13 residues. The CDR3 is CASSLSLGEKLFF. In nucleotides, the CDR3 is TGTGCCAGCAGCTTATCTCTGGGTGAAAAACTGTTTTTT.

The chain has TRBV20-1 and TRBJ2-2, with 9 bases lining up with TRBD1. The germline V gene encodes CDR1 DFQATT and CDR2 SNEGSKA (reference sequence). CDR3 length: 19 amino acids. J lost 5 bases, V lost 3 bases, and 19 bases had no gene match. The CDR3 sequence is CSARPRDRAPLPRTGELFF. The CDR3 DNA follows: TGCAGTGCTAGGCCCCGGGACAGGGCCCCTTTACCCAGAACCGGGGAGCTGTTTTTT.

The gene calls are TRBV12-3 or TRBV12-4 and TRBJ1-2; a possible D gene is TRBD1 (5 bases). V was trimmed by 1 base and J by 4 bases, leaving 19 bases between them. CDR3 size: 17 residues. In DNA form, the CDR3 reads TGTGCCAGCAGTTTAGGTGGGGCCACAATCTCCGGCTATGGCTACACCTTC. It is translated as CASSLGGATISGYGYTF.

The rearrangement links TRBV7-2 to TRBJ2-3; D perhaps matches TRBD2 (6 bases). CDR3 length: 14 amino acids. V was pared by 1 base and J by 5 bases, with 10 bases between. Germline assignment: CDR1 SGHTA and CDR2 FQGNSA. CDR3 in DNA: TGTGCCAGCAGCTTAGACGGGGGAGGAGATACGCAGTATTTT. It codes for CASSLDGGGDTQYF.

This clonotype was seen ten or more times. The chain carries TRBV27 and TRBJ2-1; the D is unclear. CDR3 size: 13 residues. Germline-derived CDR1 and CDR2 are MNHEY and SMNVEV (reference sequence). V was clipped by 7 bases and J by 10 bases, with 17 bases between them. CDR3 sequence reads: CASMGRVSEEQFF. The CDR3 nucleotides read TGTGCCAGCATGGGAAGGGTGAGCGAAGAGCAGTTCTTC.

The CDR3 protein is CASSQEYRDDNQPQYF. In DNA, the CDR3 is TGCGCCAGCAGCCAAGAGTACAGGGATGACAATCAGCCCCAGTATTTT. The genes are TRBV4-1 and TRBJ1-5, with D possibly being TRBD1 (6 bases). The end of the DNA fits TRBJ2-3 better, so the J call may be wrong. The CDR3 sequence is 16 residues long. Germline assignment: CDR1 MGHRA and CDR2 YSYEKL.

This clonotype was observed many times. J is TRBJ2-5 and V is TRBV2; D is possibly TRBD2 (6 bases). Germline CDR1 and CDR2: SNHLY and FYNNEI. This CDR3 has 15 residues. Trimming shortened V by 6 bases and J by 3 bases, and 17 bases separated the two germline ends. CDR3 residues: CASSPSAGRKETQYF. DNA of the CDR3: TGTGCCAGCAGCCCATCGGCGGGGAGAAAAGAGACCCAGTACTTC.